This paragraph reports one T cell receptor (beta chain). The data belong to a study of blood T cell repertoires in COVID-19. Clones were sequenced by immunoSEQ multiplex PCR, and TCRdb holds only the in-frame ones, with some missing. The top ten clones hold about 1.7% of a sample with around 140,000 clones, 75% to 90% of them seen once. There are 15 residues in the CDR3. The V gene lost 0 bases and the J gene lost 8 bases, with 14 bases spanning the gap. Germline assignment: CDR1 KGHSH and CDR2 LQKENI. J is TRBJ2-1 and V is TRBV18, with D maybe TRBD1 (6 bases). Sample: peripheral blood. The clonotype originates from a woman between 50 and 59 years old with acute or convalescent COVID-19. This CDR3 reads CASSPPGASQDEQFF. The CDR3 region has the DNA TGTGCCAGCTCACCACCGGGGGCTAGCCAGGATGAGCAGTTCTTC.